Below are 32 T cell receptor beta chains sequenced from a single sample in a study of long-term antiretroviral therapy in people with HIV. Researchers report immunoSEQ v3.0 was run at survey level. Generated by immunoSEQ multiplex PCR, the TCRdb table keeps only in-frame clones and is missing some. The sample yields 25,000 to 35,000 clones, more than 75% seen once. Sample: unsorted PBMCs, taken 2.9 years after starting antiretroviral therapy. All receptors derive from a man in his forties or fifties with HIV.

The chain carries TRBV5-6 and TRBJ1-5; D is perhaps TRBD1 (5 bases). V was trimmed by 4 bases and J by 1 base, leaving 12 bases between them. CDR1 and CDR2 (germline): SGHDT, YYEEEE. The CDR3 is 15 residues long. The CDR3 DNA follows: TGTGCCAGCAGCACACAGGTTTTGAGCAATCAGCCCCAGCATTTT. This encodes CASSTQVLSNQPQHF.

The rearrangement links TRBV28 to TRBJ1-4, with 9 bases that match TRBD1. CDR3 length equals 15 residues. Germline CDR1 and CDR2: MDHEN and SYDVKM. V was pared by 1 base and J by 11 bases, with 8 bases of the junction left unmatched. This CDR3 is CASSLLTGGPKKLFF. DNA of the CDR3: TGTGCCAGCAGTTTATTGACAGGGGGACCTAAGAAACTGTTTTTT.

This clone was observed once. This rearrangement joins TRBV2 to TRBJ2-7; TRBD2 might be the D (5 bases). The germline V and J ends were trimmed by 8 bases and 3 bases, with 20 bases remaining between them. This CDR3 contains 15 residues. Germline-derived CDR1 and CDR2 are SNHLY and FYNNEI. For the CDR3, the DNA is TGTGCCAGCCTAAAGTTCGGGGAAATCCTCTACGAGCAGTACTTC. Its protein is CASLKFGEILYEQYF.

This chain links TRBV6-5 with TRBJ2-7, with a weak D call TRBD2 (6 bases). In germline, CDR1 is MNHEY, CDR2 SVGAGI. CDR3 length: 13 residues. Trimming cost V 2 bases and J 7 bases, with 12 bases left between them. CDR3 residues: CASSYGIGGEQYF. CDR3 bases: TGTGCCAGCAGTTACGGGATTGGGGGGGAGCAGTACTTC.

V is TRBV28 and J is TRBJ1-3, with D unresolved. Trimming removed 3 bases at V and 3 bases at J, with 6 bases between. Germline loops: CDR1 MDHEN, CDR2 SYDVKM. This CDR3 has 13 residues. In DNA, the CDR3 is TGTGCCAGCAGTTTCCCGTTTGGAAACACCATATATTTT. It is translated as CASSFPFGNTIYF.

The rearrangement links TRBV7-2 to TRBJ1-3; unclear D gene. The V end was cut by 1 base, the J end by 3 bases, with 7 bases between. CDR3 size: 14 residues. Germline-derived CDR1 and CDR2 are SGHTA and FQGNSA. Here the CDR3 reads CASSLGGDGNTIYF. CDR3 nucleotides: TGTGCCAGCAGCTTAGGCGGGGATGGAAACACCATATATTTT.

The rearrangement uses TRBV4-3 and TRBJ1-1; D possibly corresponds to TRBD1 (5 bases). The germline V gene encodes CDR1 LGHNA and CDR2 YSLEER. The V end was cut by 2 bases, the J end by 4 bases, with 11 bases between. This CDR3 has 14 residues. The CDR3 DNA sequence: TGCGCCAGCAGCCAAAAAGGGGAACGCACTGAAGCTTTCTTT. Its translation: CASSQKGERTEAFF.

This clone was detected once. The rearrangement links TRBV5-8 to TRBJ2-2, with D hard to call. The CDR3 runs 11 residues. V was trimmed by 0 bases and J by 8 bases, leaving 2 bases between them. Germline assignment: CDR1 SGHTS and CDR2 YDEGEE. CDR3 DNA sequence: TGTGCCAGCAGCTTGGAAGGGGAGCTGTTTTTT. Translation gives CASSLEGELFF.

The rearrangement links TRBV2 to TRBJ1-5; 7 bases agree with TRBD1. J gave up 0 bases and V 10 bases, and 6 bases lay outside the gene matches. The length of the CDR3 is 14 residues. The germline CDR1 and CDR2 sequences are SNHLY and FYNNEI. The CDR3 is CATTDRSSNQPQHF. In DNA form, the CDR3 reads TGTGCCACCACGGACAGGTCTAGCAATCAGCCCCAGCATTTT.

The chain links TRBV28 to TRBJ2-3, with 11 nucleotides matching TRBD1. The length of the CDR3 is 16 residues. Germline CDR1 and CDR2: MDHEN and SYDVKM. J was trimmed by 4 bases and V by 2 bases; bases with no gene match: 5. For the CDR3, the DNA is TGTGCCAGCAGTTTAGTGGGACAGGGGGGATCAGATACGCAGTATTTT. Its protein is CASSLVGQGGSDTQYF.

The chain has TRBV18 and TRBJ2-2, with 9 bases that match TRBD1. Germline values: CDR1 KGHSH, CDR2 LQKENI. V dropped 4 bases and J dropped 0; count of bases not matched to a gene: 9. CDR3 length: 18 amino acids. CDR3 protein: CASSRLQGARSNTGELFF. CDR3 DNA sequence: TGTGCCAGCTCACGGTTACAGGGGGCCCGATCGAACACCGGGGAGCTGTTTTTT.

The rearrangement uses TRBV6-6 and TRBJ2-1; maybe TRBD1 (5 bases). Germline loops: CDR1 MNHNY, CDR2 SVGAGI (reference sequence). The CDR3 runs to 12 residues. V was shortened by 6 bases and J by 7 bases, with 10 bases between the two germline ends. As DNA, the CDR3 is TGTGCCAGCAGATTACCAGGGAATGAGCAGTTCTTC. This gives the protein CASRLPGNEQFF.

This clone was detected only once. J is TRBJ1-1 and V is TRBV28; D is unresolved. Germline CDR1 MDHEN, CDR2 SYDVKM. The ends were cut back, 7 bases at V and 11 bases at J, with 14 bases in the middle. This CDR3 has 11 amino acids. The CDR3 region has the DNA TGTGCCAGCACCCAAGGAGTTTGGGCTTTCTTT. Protein product: CASTQGVWAFF.

The chain has TRBV27 and TRBJ1-1; TRBD1 might be the D (5 bases). Germline-derived CDR1 and CDR2 are MNHEY and SMNVEV (reference sequence). The V end lost 6 bases, the J end lost 6 bases, and 17 bases lay between the germline ends. This CDR3 has 14 amino acids. The CDR3 sequence is CASSHGRGVAEAFF. The CDR3 DNA follows: TGTGCCAGCAGCCACGGGCGGGGCGTCGCTGAAGCTTTCTTT.

The J gene is TRBJ2-1, the V gene TRBV5-4; 12 bases line up with TRBD2. The CDR3 runs to 18 residues. The trim removed 0 bases at V and 0 bases at J, leaving 4 bases unmatched. Germline CDR1 and CDR2: SGHNT and YYREEE (reference sequence). The CDR3 is CASSLGLAGVSSYNEQFF. Here the CDR3 DNA reads TGTGCCAGCAGCTTGGGACTAGCGGGGGTGAGCTCCTACAATGAGCAGTTCTTC.

The chain is built from TRBV5-5 and TRBJ1-2; D is uncertain. CDR3 size: 14 residues. V shed 7 bases and J shed 2 bases, with 15 bases lying between them. CDR1 and CDR2 from the germline V gene are SGHKS and YYEKEE (reference sequence). This chain's CDR3 is CASRRPAKNYGYTF. The CDR3 bases are TGTGCCAGCCGTCGGCCAGCCAAGAACTATGGCTACACCTTC.

V usage is TRBV28 and J usage is TRBJ1-2; TRBD1 matches at 8 bases. The germline V gene encodes CDR1 MDHEN and CDR2 SYDVKM. The CDR3 covers 13 residues. V was pared by 3 bases and J by 4 bases, with 1 base of the junction left unmatched. The CDR3 here is CASSLGTGYGYTF. The DNA of the CDR3 is TGTGCCAGCAGTTTGGGGACAGGCTATGGCTACACCTTC.

V usage is TRBV5-1 and J usage is TRBJ2-1, with D perhaps being TRBD1 or TRBD2 (5 bases each). Germline V CDR1 and CDR2: SGHRS, YFSETQ. V shed 5 bases and J shed 7 bases, with 13 bases lying between them. This CDR3 has 13 residues. The CDR3: CASRALGGNEQFF. CDR3 nucleotide sequence: TGCGCCAGCAGGGCCCTTGGGGGAAATGAGCAGTTCTTC.

The chain recombines TRBV7-2 with TRBJ2-3, with 9 bases that match TRBD2. The CDR3 has 17 residues. V dropped 2 bases and J dropped 3; count of bases not matched to a gene: 9. Germline V gene data show CDR1 as SGHTA and CDR2 as FQGNSA. This CDR3 reads CASSLYGQAGGTDTQYF. CDR3 coding DNA: TGTGCCAGCAGCTTATACGGCCAAGCGGGGGGAACAGATACGCAGTATTTT. Using reference TRBV7-2 and TRBJ2-3 for the parts outside the CDR3, the full variable domain is GAGVSQSPSNKVTEKGKDVELRCDPISGHTALYWYRQSLGQGLEFLIYFQGNSAPDKSGLPSDRFSAERTGGSVSTLTIQRTQQEDSAVYLCASSLYGQAGGTDTQYFGPGTRLTVL.

The chain carries TRBV4-1 and TRBJ1-4; 12 positions match TRBD1. The germline CDR1 and CDR2 sequences are MGHRA and YSYEKL. With V trimmed by 0 bases and J by 8 bases, 7 bases remained unmatched. This CDR3 is built from 17 residues. CDR3 protein: CASSQEGTGGRREKLFF. In DNA, the CDR3 is TGCGCCAGCAGCCAAGAAGGGACAGGGGGCCGGCGGGAAAAACTGTTTTTT.

This clone is labeled large. The chain has TRBV19 and TRBJ1-6, with 8 bases matching TRBD1. The V and J ends lost 4 bases and 7 bases, in that order; junction bases with no gene match: 6. The CDR3 extends over 15 amino acids. Germline-derived CDR1 and CDR2 are LNHDA and SQIVND (reference sequence). As DNA, the CDR3 is TGTGCCAGTAGTAGAGACAGGGGACAAAATTCACCCCTCCACTTT. Its protein is CASSRDRGQNSPLHF.

CDR3 sequence: CASSVGWDRDHEQFF. Written as DNA, the CDR3 is TGCGCCAGCAGCGTAGGTTGGGACAGGGATCATGAGCAGTTCTTC. This chain connects TRBV5-1 to TRBJ2-1; 9 bases map to TRBD1. V trimming: 4 bases; J trimming: 8 bases; junction bases outside the gene matches: 10. The CDR3 spans 15 residues. Germline-derived CDR1 and CDR2 are SGHRS and YFSETQ.

This chain connects TRBV7-2 to TRBJ1-5; D gene uncertain. V was pared by 1 base and J by 4 bases, with 8 bases between. CDR3 length equals 14 residues. CDR1 is SGHTA and CDR2 is FQGNSA in the germline V gene. CDR3 sequence reads: CASSLEGRNQPQHF. The CDR3 DNA is TGTGCCAGCAGCTTAGAGGGAAGGAATCAGCCCCAGCATTTT.

The sample holds one count of this clone. The chain has TRBV28 and TRBJ2-3, with 8 bases identical to TRBD2. The CDR3 consists of 13 residues. Germline V lookup: CDR1 MDHEN, CDR2 SYDVKM. After removal of 5 bases from V and 4 bases from J, the junction contained 2 bases not matched to a gene. CDR3 nucleotides: TGTGCCAGCAGTCTCGGGGGGGCAGATACGCAGTATTTT. Amino acids: CASSLGGADTQYF. The variable domain in full, completed from reference TRBV28 and TRBJ2-3, reads DVKVTQSSRYLVKRTGEKVFLECVQDMDHENMFWYRQDPGLGLRLIYFSYDVKMKEKGDIPEGYSVSREKKERFSLILESASTNQTSMYLCASSLGGADTQYFGPGTRLTVL.

The V gene is TRBV7-2, the J gene TRBJ1-1; D gene uncertain. Trimming removed 7 bases at V and 9 bases at J, with 18 bases between. Germline-derived CDR1 and CDR2 are SGHTA and FQGNSA. The CDR3 is made up of 13 amino acids. DNA for the CDR3: TGTGCCAGCACTCAACCCCCCGAGCGGAAAGCTTTCTTT. Protein product: CASTQPPERKAFF.

In this sample, this clone is medium-sized. The chain has TRBV9 and TRBJ1-1, with D perhaps TRBD1 (5 bases). V was clipped by 4 bases and J by 4 bases, with 14 bases between them. Germline V lookup: CDR1 SGDLS, CDR2 YYNGEE. The CDR3 consists of 14 residues. The chain's CDR3 is CASSPGYQGTEAFF. CDR3 nucleotides: TGTGCCAGCAGCCCAGGGTATCAAGGCACTGAAGCTTTCTTT. The full variable domain, in which reference TRBV9 and TRBJ1-1 provide the parts outside the CDR3, is DSGVTQTPKHLITATGQRVTLRCSPRSGDLSVYWYQQSLDQGLQFLIQYYNGEERAKGNILERFSAQQFPDLHSELNLSSLELGDSALYFCASSPGYQGTEAFFGQGTRLTVV.

This chain connects TRBV10-3 to TRBJ1-1, with D possibly matching TRBD1 (6 bases). Trimming removed 1 base from V and 1 base from J, with 7 bases in between. The CDR3 is made up of 14 amino acids. CDR1 and CDR2 (germline): ENHRY, SYGVKD. The CDR3 region has the DNA TGTGCCATCAGTGAGTTGGGACAGAACACTGAAGCTTTCTTT. It codes for CAISELGQNTEAFF.

V usage is TRBV15 and J usage is TRBJ1-4; 8 bases are shared with TRBD1. Germline CDR1 LNHNV, CDR2 YYDKDF (reference sequence). The CDR3 extends over 14 amino acids. J was trimmed by 6 bases and V by 5 bases; bases with no gene match: 5. The CDR3 protein is CATSGRTGHEKLFF. The CDR3 nucleotides read TGTGCCACCAGCGGCAGGACAGGGCATGAAAAACTGTTTTTT.

J is TRBJ1-5 and V is TRBV7-3; D not resolved. Trimming stripped 0 bases from V and 10 bases from J, with 10 bases between. CDR1 is SGHTA, CDR2 FQGTGA, per germline. The CDR3 consists of 13 residues. The CDR3: CASSLTGKDPQHF. As DNA, the CDR3 is TGTGCCAGCAGCTTAACGGGGAAAGATCCCCAGCATTTT.

V and J are TRBV19 and TRBJ2-3, with 8 bases identical to TRBD2. From germline, CDR1 is LNHDA and CDR2 SQIVND (reference sequence). The CDR3 has 15 amino acids. After removal of 4 bases from V and 4 bases from J, the junction contained 7 bases not matched to a gene. This chain's CDR3 is CASSRTAGGADTQYF. Here the CDR3 DNA reads TGTGCCAGTAGTAGGACTGCCGGGGGGGCAGATACGCAGTATTTT.

The chain combines TRBV19 with TRBJ1-5, with D possibly matching TRBD1 (5 bases). V lost 10 bases and J 2 bases, leaving 12 bases between the germline ends. This CDR3 spans 13 amino acids. Germline lookup yields CDR1 LNHDA and CDR2 SQIVND (reference sequence). The DNA for the CDR3 is TGTGCCACTTCTGACAGACGCAATCAGCCCCAGCATTTT. Amino acids: CATSDRRNQPQHF. Together with reference TRBV19 and TRBJ1-5, the CDR3 gives the full variable domain: DGGITQSPKYLFRKEGQNVTLSCEQNLNHDAMYWYRQDPGQGLRLIYYSQIVNDFQKGDIAEGYSVSREKKESFPLTVTSAQKNPTAFYLCATSDRRNQPQHFGDGTRLSIL.

This sequence joins TRBV5-5 and TRBJ1-2; D possibly corresponds to TRBD1 (6 bases). The CDR3 has 17 amino acids. In germline, CDR1 is SGHKS, CDR2 YYEKEE (reference sequence). V lost 0 bases and J 4 bases, leaving 19 bases between the germline ends. Here the CDR3 DNA reads TGTGCCAGCAGCTTGGTGGCCAGGGGCTCAAACAGCTATGGCTACACCTTC. It encodes CASSLVARGSNSYGYTF.